This TCR beta chain came from a study of technical replicates of blood from a few donors. Generated by immunoSEQ multiplex PCR, the TCRdb table keeps only in-frame clones and is missing some. This table has approximately 94,000 clones, 96% appearing once. The germline CDR1 and CDR2 sequences are SGHRS and YFSETQ. The CDR3 contains 15 residues. The V and J ends lost 0 bases and 5 bases respectively, with 15 bases between them. The sample holds one count of this clone. The sequencing sample was made of T cells isolated from PBMCs. The chain employs TRBV5-1 and TRBJ2-7; no clear D. The TCR originated in a human donor in good health. The CDR3 coding sequence is TGCGCCAGCAGCTTGGCTGATGGAGCGATCCACGAGCAGTACTTC. Translation gives CASSLADGAIHEQYF.